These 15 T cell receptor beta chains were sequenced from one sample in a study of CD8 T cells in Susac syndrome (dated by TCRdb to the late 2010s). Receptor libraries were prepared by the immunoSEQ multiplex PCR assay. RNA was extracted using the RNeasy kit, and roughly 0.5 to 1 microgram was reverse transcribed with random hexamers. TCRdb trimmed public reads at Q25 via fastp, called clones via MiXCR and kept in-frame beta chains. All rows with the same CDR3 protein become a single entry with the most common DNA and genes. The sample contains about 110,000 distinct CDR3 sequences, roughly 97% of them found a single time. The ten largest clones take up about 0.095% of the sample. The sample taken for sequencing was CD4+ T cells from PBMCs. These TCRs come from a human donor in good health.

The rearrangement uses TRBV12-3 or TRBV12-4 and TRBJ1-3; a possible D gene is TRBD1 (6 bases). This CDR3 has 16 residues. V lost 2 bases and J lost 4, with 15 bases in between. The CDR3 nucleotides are TGTGCCAGCAGTTTAACTAAGGGGGGACGGGGAAACACCATATATTTT. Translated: CASSLTKGGRGNTIYF.

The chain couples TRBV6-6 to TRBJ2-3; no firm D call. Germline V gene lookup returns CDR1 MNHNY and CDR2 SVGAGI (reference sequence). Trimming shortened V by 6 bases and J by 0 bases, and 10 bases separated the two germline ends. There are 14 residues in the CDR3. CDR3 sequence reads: CASRSGSSTDTQYF. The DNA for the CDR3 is TGTGCCAGCAGGTCCGGATCTAGCACAGATACGCAGTATTTT.

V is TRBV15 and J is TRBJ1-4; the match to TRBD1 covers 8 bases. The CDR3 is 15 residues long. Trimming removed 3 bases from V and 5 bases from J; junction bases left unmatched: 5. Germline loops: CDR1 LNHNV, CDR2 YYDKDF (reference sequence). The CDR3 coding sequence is TGTGCCACCAGCAGGGGGGACAGGACCAATGAAAAACTGTTTTTT. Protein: CATSRGDRTNEKLFF. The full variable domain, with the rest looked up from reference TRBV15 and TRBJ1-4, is DAMVIQNPRYQVTQFGKPVTLSCSQTLNHNVMYWYQQKSSQAPKLLFHYYDKDFNNEADTPDNFQSRRPNTSFCFLDIRSPGLGDTAMYLCATSRGDRTNEKLFFGSGTQLSVL.

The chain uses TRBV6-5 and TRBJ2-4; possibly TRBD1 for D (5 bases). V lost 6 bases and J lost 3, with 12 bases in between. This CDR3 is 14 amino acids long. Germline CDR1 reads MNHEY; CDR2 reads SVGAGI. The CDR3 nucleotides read TGTGCCAGCAGCCTGGGGCTTTACAAAAACATTCAGTACTTC. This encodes CASSLGLYKNIQYF.

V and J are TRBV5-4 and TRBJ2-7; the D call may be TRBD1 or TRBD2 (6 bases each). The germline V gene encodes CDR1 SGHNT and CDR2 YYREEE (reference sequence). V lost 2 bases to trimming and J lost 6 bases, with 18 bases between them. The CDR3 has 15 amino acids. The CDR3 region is CASSFGGGGSFEQYF. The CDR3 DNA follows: TGTGCCAGCAGCTTCGGCGGAGGGGGAAGTTTCGAGCAGTACTTC.

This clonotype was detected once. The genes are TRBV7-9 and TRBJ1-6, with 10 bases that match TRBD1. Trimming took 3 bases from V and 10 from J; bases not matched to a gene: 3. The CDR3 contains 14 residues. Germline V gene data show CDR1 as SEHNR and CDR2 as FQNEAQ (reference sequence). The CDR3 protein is CASSLRQGASPLHF. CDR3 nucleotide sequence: TGTGCCAGCAGCTTGCGACAGGGGGCCTCACCCCTCCACTTT.

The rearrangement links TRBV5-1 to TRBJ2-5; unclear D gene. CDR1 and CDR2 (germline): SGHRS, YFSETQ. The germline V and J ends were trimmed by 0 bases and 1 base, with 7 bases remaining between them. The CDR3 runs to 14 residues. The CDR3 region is CASSLGWVQETQYF. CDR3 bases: TGCGCCAGCAGCTTGGGATGGGTCCAAGAGACCCAGTACTTC.

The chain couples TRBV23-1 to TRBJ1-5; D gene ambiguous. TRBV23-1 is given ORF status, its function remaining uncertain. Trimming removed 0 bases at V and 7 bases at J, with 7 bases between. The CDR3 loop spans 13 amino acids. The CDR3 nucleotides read TGCGCCAGCAGTCAATCCCCTAGACAGCCCCAGCATTTT. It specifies CASSQSPRQPQHF.

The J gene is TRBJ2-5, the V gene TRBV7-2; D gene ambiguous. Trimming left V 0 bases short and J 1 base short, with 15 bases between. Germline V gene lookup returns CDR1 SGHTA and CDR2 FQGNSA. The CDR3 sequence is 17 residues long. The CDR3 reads CASSLARQLLFQETQYF. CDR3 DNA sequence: TGTGCCAGCAGCTTAGCCCGGCAGCTACTATTCCAAGAGACCCAGTACTTC.

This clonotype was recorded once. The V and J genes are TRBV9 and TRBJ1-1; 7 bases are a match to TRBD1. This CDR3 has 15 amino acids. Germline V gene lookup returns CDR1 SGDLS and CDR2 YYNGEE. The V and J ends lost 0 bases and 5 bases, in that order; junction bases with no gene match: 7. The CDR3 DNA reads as TGTGCCAGCAGCGTAGCAGGGGGAGAGAGGACTGAAGCTTTCTTT. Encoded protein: CASSVAGGERTEAFF.

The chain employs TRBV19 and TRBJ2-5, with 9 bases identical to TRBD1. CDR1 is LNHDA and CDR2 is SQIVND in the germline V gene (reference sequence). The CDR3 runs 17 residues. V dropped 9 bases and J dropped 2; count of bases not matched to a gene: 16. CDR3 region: CASPGGQGTLGQETQYF. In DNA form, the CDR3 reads TGTGCCAGCCCGGGGGGACAGGGAACGCTCGGACAAGAGACCCAGTACTTC.

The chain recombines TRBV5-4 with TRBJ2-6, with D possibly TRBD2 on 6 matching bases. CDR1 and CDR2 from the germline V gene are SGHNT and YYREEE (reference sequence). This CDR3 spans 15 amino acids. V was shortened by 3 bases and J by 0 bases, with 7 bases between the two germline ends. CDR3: CASSSRDSGANVLTF. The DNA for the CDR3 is TGTGCCAGCAGCTCGCGGGACTCTGGGGCCAACGTCCTGACTTTC.

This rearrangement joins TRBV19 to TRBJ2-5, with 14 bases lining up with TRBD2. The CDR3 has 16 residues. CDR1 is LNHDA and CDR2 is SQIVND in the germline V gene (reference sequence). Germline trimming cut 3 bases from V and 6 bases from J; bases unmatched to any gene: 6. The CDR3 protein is CASSMGLAGVEQTQYF. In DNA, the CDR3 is TGTGCCAGTAGTATGGGACTAGCGGGGGTCGAACAGACCCAGTACTTC.

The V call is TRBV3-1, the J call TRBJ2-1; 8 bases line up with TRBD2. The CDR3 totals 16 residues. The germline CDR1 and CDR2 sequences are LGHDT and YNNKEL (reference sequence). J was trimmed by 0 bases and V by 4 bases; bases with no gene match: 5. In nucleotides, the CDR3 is TGTGCCAGCAGCCGGCAGCGGGGGACCTCCTACAATGAGCAGTTCTTC. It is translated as CASSRQRGTSYNEQFF.

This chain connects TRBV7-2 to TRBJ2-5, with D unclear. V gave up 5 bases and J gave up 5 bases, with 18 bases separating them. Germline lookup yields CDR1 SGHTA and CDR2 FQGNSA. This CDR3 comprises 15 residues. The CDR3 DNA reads TGTGCCAGCAGCGCCCAAGCTACTCCATTGGAGACCCAGTACTTC. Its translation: CASSAQATPLETQYF.